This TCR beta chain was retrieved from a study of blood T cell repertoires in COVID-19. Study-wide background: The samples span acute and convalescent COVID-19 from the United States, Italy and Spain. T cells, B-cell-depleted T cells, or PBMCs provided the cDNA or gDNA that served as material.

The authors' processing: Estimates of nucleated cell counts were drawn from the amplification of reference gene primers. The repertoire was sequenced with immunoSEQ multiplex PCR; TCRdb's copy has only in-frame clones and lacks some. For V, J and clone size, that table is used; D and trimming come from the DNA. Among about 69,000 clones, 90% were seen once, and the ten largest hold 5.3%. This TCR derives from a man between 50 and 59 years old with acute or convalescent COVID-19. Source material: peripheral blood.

In DNA form, the CDR3 reads TGTGCCAGCAGTTTAGGGACAGGGGCCCCGCAGTACTTC. Protein product: CASSLGTGAPQYF. The V call is TRBV27, the J call TRBJ2-7; 10 bases line up with TRBD1. With V trimmed by 2 bases and J by 9 bases, 4 bases remained unmatched. CDR3 length equals 13 residues. Per the germline V gene, CDR1 is MNHEY and CDR2 is SMNVEV (reference sequence).